The clone carrying this T cell receptor (beta chain) has at least ten counts. Its antigen is unidentified. These data originate in a study of identical twins. TCRdb used MiXCR to reprocess the 5' RACE reads, holding one entry per CDR3 protein. This sample yields 350,000 or so distinct CDR3 sequences, of which roughly 9% are seen a single time; about 8.1% belongs to the top ten. Notes on the study in general: Its conclusions, products of cross-sectional statistical analysis, did not come from following the same donors. Fewer insertions marked abundant cord blood beta clonotypes; young adult naive trended weakly, memory not at all.

Everyone who donated was a healthy Caucasian. The germline CDR1 and CDR2 sequences are MDHEN and SYDVKM. After removal of 3 bases from V and 4 bases from J, the junction contained 8 bases not matched to a gene. The CDR3 extends over 16 amino acids. This receptor was taken from a woman aged 50 to 60 in good health. The chain carries TRBV28 and TRBJ2-3, with 9 bases identical to TRBD1. Sequenced input: naive T cells sorted from blood. Here the CDR3 reads CASSLGTGGGSDTQYF. The CDR3 nucleotides are TGTGCCAGCAGTTTGGGTACAGGGGGCGGTTCAGATACGCAGTATTTT. The entire variable domain, with the rest obtained from reference TRBV28 and TRBJ2-3, is as follows: DVKVTQSSRYLVKRTGEKVFLECVQDMDHENMFWYRQDPGLGLRLIYFSYDVKMKEKGDIPEGYSVSREKKERFSLILESASTNQTSMYLCASSLGTGGGSDTQYFGPGTRLTVL.